The entry that follows covers one T cell receptor (beta chain) sequence. There are a few counts of this clone. Its antigen remains unidentified. No quality values exist for individual bases; no much larger clone is one base distant. The treatment or condition label corresponds to: randomized to nivolumab then ipilimumab (arm A) or the reverse (arm B). None of the trial patients had been given prior DNA-damaging chemotherapy. A FACS Aria II flow cytometer was used to sort live CD3+CD8+ cells that were negative for CD19 and CD56 from thawed PBMCs. CheckMate 064, a randomized, open-label phase II trial of sequential checkpoint blockade, was the source of the samples, all of which came from patients with melanoma. Peripheral blood mononuclear cells were obtained through leukapheresis, purified using Ficoll-Paque, and frozen in human serum containing approximately 10% DMSO. Immediately after sorting, the purity of the sorted blood CD3+CD8+ cells was confirmed to be >98%, and DNA was then extracted.

The sample originates from a study of sequential checkpoint blockade in melanoma (dated by TCRdb to the late 2010s). Background for the entire study: In a 1:1 randomization, patients received either first-line nivolumab then ipilimumab (arm A) or ipilimumab then nivolumab (arm B). Maintenance nivolumab came after both trial sequences.

TCRbeta CDR3 regions were immunosequenced from genomic DNA with the immunoSEQ Assay. Before high-throughput sequencing, the genomic DNA was amplified using bias-controlled multiplex PCR. On the authors' methods: To quantify the absolute abundance of each unique TCRbeta CDR3 region, the sequences were collapsed and filtered. Clonality was defined as 1 minus Pielou's evenness and was calculated using productive rearrangements only. A previously published method was used to identify clones whose frequencies were significantly greater in on-treatment samples than in baseline samples. The immuneACCESS repertoire file appears here via TCRdb, limited to in-frame rearrangements. These files lack a portion of the clones; in checked studies, under half of the deficit traces to unresolved V genes, and the cause of the others is not known. That table is the source of V, J and clone size, and D and trimming were worked out from the DNA. The sample records approximately 5,000 clones, 70% to 80% of which are singletons. About 30% of the sample rests with the top ten.

Including cysteine and phenylalanine, the CDR3 has 13 amino acids. The entry retains the CDR3 DNA only, 39 bases that are in frame from base 1. Trimming takes 6 bases from V and 0 bases from J, and the germline ends sit 6 bases apart. Based on the germline V gene, the CDR1 and CDR2 sequences are MDHEN and SYDVKM. Here is what the overall study found, with its caveats: The response-prediction model combining TCR metrics and mutation burden needs validation in larger, independent patient cohorts.

In this chain, TRBV28 is recombined with TRBJ1-3; the D gene is not confidently resolved. The sequence derives from a human donor with melanoma. This material consisted of CD8+ T cells sorted from blood (inferred from file names), taken from a patient given nivolumab and ipilimumab in sequence. The CDR3: CASRKSSGNTIYF. The nucleotide sequence is given as TGTGCCAGCAGGAAGAGCTCTGGAAACACCATATATTTT.